The 6 T cell receptor beta chains given below trace back to one sample, sequenced in a study of cytomegalovirus exposure and HLA in healthy donors. Vbeta (60) and Jbeta (13) primers were used in the PCR. TCRdb's copy holds only in-frame clones and misses some; the assay was immunoSEQ multiplex PCR. The repertoire holds 160,000 or so clones, with about 71% as singletons. The sequencing sample was made of PBMCs. These receptors were obtained from a woman in her 30s in good health and CMV-seronegative.

The chain links TRBV7-8 to TRBJ2-2; D unclear. CDR1 is SGHVS and CDR2 is FQNEAQ in the germline V gene. This CDR3 spans 13 amino acids. The ends were cut back, 2 bases at V and 6 bases at J, with 7 bases in the middle. As DNA, the CDR3 is TGTGCCAGCAGCTTAAGAAGCGCCGGGGAGCTGTTTTTT. Amino acid sequence: CASSLRSAGELFF.

This sequence joins TRBV7-9 and TRBJ1-6; 8 bases map to TRBD1. The CDR3 is 15 amino acids. Germline V gene data show CDR1 as SEHNR and CDR2 as FQNEAQ (reference sequence). The ends lost 5 bases at V and 7 bases at J; junction bases unmatched: 7. The CDR3 bases are TGTGCCAGCAGCCCCATCCAGGGGGCAAATTCACCCCTCCACTTT. Its translation is CASSPIQGANSPLHF.

This chain links TRBV28 with TRBJ2-1; no firm D call. The CDR3 is 11 amino acids. Germline-derived CDR1 and CDR2 are MDHEN and SYDVKM. Trimming took 8 bases from V and 5 from J, leaving 7 bases between them. The CDR3 region is CASQQNNEQFF. The DNA of the CDR3 is TGTGCCAGCCAACAGAACAATGAGCAGTTCTTC.

J is TRBJ2-1 and V is TRBV7-2; 10 bases map to TRBD2. V was pared by 5 bases and J by 4 bases, with 5 bases of the junction left unmatched. The CDR3 has 15 amino acids. From germline, CDR1 is SGHTA and CDR2 FQGNSA. CDR3 in DNA: TGTGCCAGCAGCCTCGGGACTAGCGCATACAATGAGCAGTTCTTC. Amino acids: CASSLGTSAYNEQFF. Using reference TRBV7-2 and TRBJ2-1 for the parts outside the CDR3, the full variable domain is GAGVSQSPSNKVTEKGKDVELRCDPISGHTALYWYRQSLGQGLEFLIYFQGNSAPDKSGLPSDRFSAERTGGSVSTLTIQRTQQEDSAVYLCASSLGTSAYNEQFFGPGTRLTVL.

The V gene is TRBV6-5, the J gene TRBJ2-5; D might be TRBD2 (5 bases). The V gene lost 8 bases and the J gene lost 2 bases, with 9 bases spanning the gap. The CDR3 runs to 12 residues. Germline CDR1 MNHEY, CDR2 SVGAGI. Here the CDR3 reads CASSGSQETQYF. The DNA of the CDR3 is TGTGCCAGCTCTGGGAGTCAAGAGACCCAGTACTTC.

The rearrangement uses TRBV5-4 and TRBJ1-6, with a tentative D call TRBD1 (6 bases). The V and J ends lost 0 bases and 10 bases respectively, with 11 bases between them. The CDR3 totals 14 residues. Germline V gene sequence: CDR1 SGHNT, CDR2 YYREEE (reference sequence). The CDR3 DNA sequence: TGTGCCAGCAGCTTGGGTCAGGGGACCTCACCCCTCCACTTT. Translating gives CASSLGQGTSPLHF.